This TCR beta chain was captured in a study of early T cells in non-severe SARS-CoV-2 infection. Individual cDNA molecules were tagged with unique molecular identifiers, the study reported. TCRdb called the 5' RACE reads again in MiXCR, with one record for every CDR3 protein. In the table there are around 64,000 distinct CDR3 sequences, about 10% of which are singletons. Germline CDR1 is SGHKS and CDR2 is YYEKEE (reference sequence). This CDR3 region has 15 residues. The V and J ends lost 4 bases and 6 bases, in that order; junction bases with no gene match: 7. This clonotype was counted a few times. This specimen consisted of whole blood, obtained at baseline. This clonotype was sampled from an adult who was a healthcare worker with PCR-confirmed SARS-CoV-2 infection or an uninfected control (not recorded which). The chain uses TRBV5-5 and TRBJ2-1, with 10 bases that match TRBD2. The CDR3 here is CASSQTGTSANEQFF. The DNA of the CDR3 is TGTGCCAGCAGCCAGACCGGGACTAGCGCCAATGAGCAGTTCTTC.